Sequencing of this T cell receptor (beta chain) was carried out in a study of T cells after yellow fever vaccination. Study information: Preparation used SMART-Seq v4 Ultra Low Input for the low-cell-number fractions.

The authors made TCR cDNA by 5'RACE template switching, adding a universal primer site and UMIs. TCRdb re-derived calls from the 5' RACE reads in MiXCR, one entry per CDR3 protein. The table shows 250,000 or so distinct CDR3 sequences, with more than 3.5% occurring only once. This clonotype was detected ten times or more. Its antigen is not identified. Trimming took 5 bases from V and 0 from J, leaving 23 bases between them. The CDR3 runs 20 residues. Germline CDR1 SGHTA, CDR2 FQGTGA. Findings and caveats of the study: Faster peaking, at day 5 versus 15, marked a secondary response that was weaker. Abundant clonotypes (contaminants from the bulk population) could be present in FACS-sorted repertoires.

Sequenced material: PBMCs, taken 15 days after the yellow fever booster vaccination. The chain has TRBV7-3 and TRBJ2-6; D tentatively fits TRBD1 or TRBD2 (5 bases each). The clonotype was recovered from a young man who received the YFV17D yellow fever vaccine. The DNA of the CDR3 is TGTGCCAGCAGCCCTCCCCGGGGACGCCACCGTTTCTCTGGGGCCAACGTCCTGACTTTC. Its translation is CASSPPRGRHRFSGANVLTF.